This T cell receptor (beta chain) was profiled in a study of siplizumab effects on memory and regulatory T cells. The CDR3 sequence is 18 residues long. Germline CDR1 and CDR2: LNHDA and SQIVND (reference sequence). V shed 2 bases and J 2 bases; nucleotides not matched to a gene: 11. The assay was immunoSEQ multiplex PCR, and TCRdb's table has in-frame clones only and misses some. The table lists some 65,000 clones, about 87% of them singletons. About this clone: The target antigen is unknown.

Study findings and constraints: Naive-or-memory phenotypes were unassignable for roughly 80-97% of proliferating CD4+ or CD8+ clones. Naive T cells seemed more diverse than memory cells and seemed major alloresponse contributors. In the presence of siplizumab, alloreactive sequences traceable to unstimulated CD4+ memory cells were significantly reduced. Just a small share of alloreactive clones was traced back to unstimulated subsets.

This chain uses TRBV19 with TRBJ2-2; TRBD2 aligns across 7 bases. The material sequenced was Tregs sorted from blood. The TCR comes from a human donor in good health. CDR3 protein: CASSISSSGLLNTGELFF. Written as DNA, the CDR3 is TGTGCCAGTAGTATATCATCTAGCGGCTTACTTAACACCGGGGAGCTGTTTTTT.